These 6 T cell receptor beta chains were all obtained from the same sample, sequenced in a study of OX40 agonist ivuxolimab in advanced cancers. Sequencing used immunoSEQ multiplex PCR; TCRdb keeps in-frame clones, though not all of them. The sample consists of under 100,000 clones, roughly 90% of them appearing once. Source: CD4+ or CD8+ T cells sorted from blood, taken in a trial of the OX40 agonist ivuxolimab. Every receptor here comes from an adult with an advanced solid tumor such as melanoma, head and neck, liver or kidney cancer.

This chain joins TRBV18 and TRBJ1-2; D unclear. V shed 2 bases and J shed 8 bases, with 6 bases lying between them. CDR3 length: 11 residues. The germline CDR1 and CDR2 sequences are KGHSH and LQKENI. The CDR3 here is CASSPSDGYTF. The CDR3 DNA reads TGTGCCAGCTCACCAAGTGACGGCTACACCTTC.

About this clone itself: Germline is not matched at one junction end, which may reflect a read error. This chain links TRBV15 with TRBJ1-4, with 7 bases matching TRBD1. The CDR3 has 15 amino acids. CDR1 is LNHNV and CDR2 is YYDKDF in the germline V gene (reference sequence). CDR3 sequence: CATSGRTGAPSVVVF. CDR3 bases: TGTGCCACCAGCGGACGAACAGGGGCCCCCTCGGTGGTGGTTTTT.

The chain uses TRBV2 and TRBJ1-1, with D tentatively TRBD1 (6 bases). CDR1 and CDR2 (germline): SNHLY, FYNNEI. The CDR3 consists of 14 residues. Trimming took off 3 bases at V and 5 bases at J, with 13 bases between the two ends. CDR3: CASSDRGLRTEAFF. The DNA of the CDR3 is TGTGCCAGCAGTGACAGGGGATTGAGGACTGAAGCTTTCTTT.

The CDR3 nucleotides are TGTGCCAGCGGCCTAAGTCGGCGGGTCGGTGAGCAGTTCTTC. As protein: CASGLSRRVGEQFF. J is TRBJ2-1 and V is TRBV7-9; possibly TRBD2 for D (5 bases). The CDR3 spans 14 residues. CDR1 SEHNR and CDR2 FQNEAQ come from the germline V gene (reference sequence). V lost 8 bases and J lost 9, with 20 bases in between.

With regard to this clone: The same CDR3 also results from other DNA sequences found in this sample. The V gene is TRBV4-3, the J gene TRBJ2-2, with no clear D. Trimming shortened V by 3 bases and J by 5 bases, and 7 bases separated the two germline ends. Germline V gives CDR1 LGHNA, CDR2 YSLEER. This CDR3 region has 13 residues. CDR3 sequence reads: CASSQSGTGELFF. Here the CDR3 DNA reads TGCGCCAGCAGCCAGAGTGGGACCGGGGAGCTGTTTTTT.

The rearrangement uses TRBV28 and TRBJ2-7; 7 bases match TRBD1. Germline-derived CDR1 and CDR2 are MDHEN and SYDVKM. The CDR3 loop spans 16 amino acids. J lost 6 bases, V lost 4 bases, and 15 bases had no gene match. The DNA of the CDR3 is TGTGCCAGCAGTTCCCTCAAACAGGGGAGAGTGGTCGAGCAGTACTTC. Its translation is CASSSLKQGRVVEQYF.